Below are 17 T cell receptor beta chains sequenced from a single sample in a study of T cells in localized non-small cell lung cancer (dated by TCRdb to the early 2020s). The library was obtained by the immunoSEQ multiplex PCR assay. TCRdb retrieved this table from immuneACCESS and kept in-frame rearrangements only. Not all clones are present; in checked studies, unresolved V genes account for under half, and no reason is known for the remainder. In all, the sample holds 55,000 to 80,000 clones, and around four fifths of those were seen once. Of the sample, approximately 13% is held by the ten largest clones. Source: peripheral blood, taken before any cancer treatment. These receptors all stem from a female donor over 55 with stage I lung adenocarcinoma.

The CDR3 protein is CASSSRGGNTQYF. The DNA of the CDR3 is TGTGCCAGCAGCTCCCGCGGGGGGAATACGCAGTATTTT. The rearrangement uses TRBV11-2 and TRBJ2-3; 8 nucleotides match TRBD2. V was pared by 4 bases and J by 7 bases, with 4 bases of the junction left unmatched. The CDR3 totals 13 residues. Germline CDR1 reads SGHAT; CDR2 reads FQNNGV. Drawing the rest from reference TRBV11-2 and TRBJ2-3, the complete variable domain is EAGVAQSPRYKIIEKRQSVAFWCNPISGHATLYWYQQILGQGPKLLIQFQNNGVVDDSQLPKDRFSAERLKGVDSTLKIQPAKLEDSAVYLCASSSRGGNTQYFGPGTRLTVL.

This clone occurred a few times. The chain has TRBV27 and TRBJ1-2; D is undetermined. Germline CDR1 MNHEY, CDR2 SMNVEV (reference sequence). The CDR3 totals 13 residues. V lost 6 bases, J lost 8 bases, and 16 bases lay in between. The CDR3 region is CASRAHLGSGYTF. DNA of the CDR3: TGTGCCAGCAGAGCGCATTTGGGAAGCGGCTACACCTTC.

The rearrangement uses TRBV11-3 and TRBJ2-5, with unresolved D. V was shortened by 1 base and J by 4 bases, with 10 bases between the two germline ends. CDR1 SGHNT and CDR2 YENEEA come from the germline V gene. This CDR3 contains 14 residues. CDR3 sequence reads: CASSLAFRGETQYF. The DNA of the CDR3 is TGTGCCAGCAGCTTAGCCTTCAGAGGAGAGACCCAGTACTTC.

This clone has more than one count but fewer than ten. This chain uses TRBV5-1 with TRBJ2-7; perhaps TRBD1 as D (5 bases). The V end lost 4 bases, the J end lost 3 bases, and 14 bases lay between the germline ends. This CDR3 contains 14 residues. CDR1 and CDR2 from the germline V gene are SGHRS and YFSETQ. The CDR3 region is CASSPPGQGYEQYF. CDR3 DNA: TGCGCCAGCAGCCCCCCTGGGCAGGGCTACGAGCAGTACTTC.

V is TRBV6-6 and J is TRBJ2-4, with D maybe TRBD2 (6 bases). The CDR3 sequence is 13 residues long. V shed 4 bases and J shed 6 bases, with 10 bases lying between them. The germline gives CDR1 MNHNY, CDR2 SVGAGI (reference sequence). This CDR3 is CASSSSVGNIQYF. CDR3 sequence (DNA): TGTGCCAGCAGTTCTAGCGTGGGAAACATTCAGTACTTC.

This clone appeared a few times. V is TRBV18 and J is TRBJ2-7; TRBD2 matches at 9 bases. The V and J ends lost 1 base and 6 bases, in that order; junction bases with no gene match: 16. The germline CDR1 and CDR2 sequences are KGHSH and LQKENI. The CDR3 loop spans 18 amino acids. CDR3 coding DNA: TGTGCCAGCTCACCACGCCCGACCGGGACTAGCTTTCGGACCGAGCAGTACTTC. Translating gives CASSPRPTGTSFRTEQYF.

The chain uses TRBV7-9 and TRBJ1-2; D is undetermined. With 5 bases removed from V and 5 bases from J, the gap between germline ends came to 15 bases. The length of the CDR3 is 14 residues. Germline V gives CDR1 SEHNR, CDR2 FQNEAQ (reference sequence). CDR3 in DNA: TGTGCCAGCAGCCGCGGACCCTCGGGGTATGGCTACACCTTC. Translating gives CASSRGPSGYGYTF.

The table lists this clone with a count of one. The chain uses TRBV4-1 and TRBJ1-2; TRBD1 agrees at 7 bases. V gave up 1 base and J gave up 4 bases; unmatched junction bases: 6. The CDR3 runs 15 residues. Germline CDR1 is MGHRA and CDR2 is YSYEKL. The CDR3 reads CASSQGQGATYGYTF. The CDR3, as DNA: TGCGCCAGCAGCCAAGGACAGGGTGCAACCTATGGCTACACCTTC.

This clone was observed once. The chain joins TRBV7-2 to TRBJ2-5; 7 positions agree with TRBD1. CDR3 length: 14 residues. CDR1 is SGHTA, CDR2 FQGNSA, per germline. With V trimmed by 5 bases and J by 4 bases, 7 bases remained unmatched. The CDR3 coding sequence is TGTGCCAGCAGCCCTAAGGACAGGCGAGAGACCCAGTACTTC. Amino acids: CASSPKDRRETQYF.

V gene TRBV6-4 combines with J gene TRBJ1-2, with 10 positions matching TRBD1. The trim removed 11 bases at V and 3 bases at J, leaving 12 bases unmatched. CDR1 MRHNA and CDR2 SNTAGT come from the germline V gene. The CDR3 spans 15 residues. CDR3 in amino acids: CARRDRGKVDYGYTF. The CDR3 DNA reads TGTGCCCGGAGGGACAGGGGAAAGGTGGACTATGGCTACACCTTC.

The gene calls are TRBV11-3 and TRBJ2-3; D is possibly TRBD1 (7 bases). Trimming shortened V by 2 bases and J by 4 bases, and 10 bases separated the two germline ends. The CDR3 length is 14 residues. CDR1 and CDR2 from the germline V gene are SGHNT and YENEEA. CDR3 loop: CASSLFRGADTQYF. The CDR3 DNA is TGTGCCAGCAGCTTATTCAGGGGGGCAGATACGCAGTATTTT. The full variable domain, its missing parts supplied by reference TRBV11-3 and TRBJ2-3, is EAGVVQSPRYKIIEKKQPVAFWCNPISGHNTLYWYLQNLGQGPELLIRYENEEAVDDSQLPKDRFSAERLKGVDSTLKIQPAELGDSAVYLCASSLFRGADTQYFGPGTRLTVL.

This chain joins TRBV7-8 and TRBJ1-2, with D perhaps TRBD1 (6 bases). The V and J ends lost 3 bases and 8 bases respectively, with 19 bases between them. Germline loops: CDR1 SGHVS, CDR2 FQNEAQ. There are 15 residues in the CDR3. In DNA form, the CDR3 reads TGTGCCAGCAGCTTTTGGGGGGCGGGGATACGAGGCTACACCTTC. Its protein product is CASSFWGAGIRGYTF. Full variable domain (outside the CDR3, taken from reference TRBV7-8 and TRBJ1-2): GAGVSQSPRYKVAKRGQDVALRCDPISGHVSLFWYQQALGQGPEFLTYFQNEAQLDKSGLPSDRFFAERPEGSVSTLKIQRTQQEDSAVYLCASSFWGAGIRGYTFGSGTRLTVV.

The rearrangement uses TRBV2 and TRBJ1-3; D is unresolved. The germline V gene encodes CDR1 SNHLY and CDR2 FYNNEI. The CDR3 loop spans 14 amino acids. Trimming stripped 8 bases from V and 1 base from J, with 12 bases between. In DNA, the CDR3 is TGTGCCAGCGAGGAGTCTACTTCTGGAAACACCATATATTTT. Its protein is CASEESTSGNTIYF.

For the CDR3, the DNA is TGTGCCAGCAGCGTAGTGGCTACCTACAATGAGCAGTTCTTC. Residues: CASSVVATYNEQFF. The chain couples TRBV9 to TRBJ2-1; no clear D. CDR1 is SGDLS and CDR2 is YYNGEE in the germline V gene. The CDR3 sequence is 14 residues long. V lost 0 bases to trimming and J lost 2 bases, with 6 bases between them.

The sample holds a few counts of this clone. The chain combines TRBV6-5 with TRBJ2-7, with 7 bases identical to TRBD1. Germline CDR1 and CDR2: MNHEY and SVGAGI. This CDR3 spans 12 amino acids. V lost 5 bases to trimming and J lost 5 bases; unmatched junction nucleotides: 3. DNA for the CDR3: TGTGCCAGCAGTCTAGGACAGGACGAGCAGTACTTC. Translation: CASSLGQDEQYF.

This clone appeared a few times. The genes are TRBV28 and TRBJ1-2; weak D call: TRBD1 (5 bases). The germline V gene has CDR1 MDHEN and CDR2 SYDVKM. Between the trimmed V and J ends, which lost 10 bases and 14 bases, there was a span of 17 bases. The CDR3 covers 10 residues. The DNA for the CDR3 is TGTGCCACCAAACCTGACAGCCCTACCTTC. Translated, it gives CATKPDSPTF.

In DNA, the CDR3 is TGTGCCAGTAGTATGCAATACACTGAAGCTTTCTTT. The encoded protein is CASSMQYTEAFF. V is TRBV19 and J is TRBJ1-1; D gene unclear. The CDR3 length is 12 residues. The germline gives CDR1 LNHDA, CDR2 SQIVND (reference sequence). With 3 bases removed from V and 3 bases from J, the gap between germline ends came to 5 bases.